Listed below are T cell receptor beta chains from one sample, sequenced in a study of blood T cell repertoires in COVID-19. Profiled with immunoSEQ multiplex PCR; TCRdb holds only in-frame clones, not every one. The table has 90,000 to 120,000 clones, nearly 90% seen once. Sequencing used peripheral blood. These receptors were taken from a woman aged 55-69 years with acute or convalescent COVID-19. The CDR3 runs from the conserved cysteine through the conserved F or W. Clone size is shown for a subset of rows, as once, few, many or a class of expanded clone.

V	size	J	CDR3
TRBV4-1	-	TRBJ2-3	CASSQERHTDTQYF
TRBV5-1	once	TRBJ1-1	CASSYRWTGDTEAFF
TRBV28	-	TRBJ2-1	CASSLLAGGPFEQFF
TRBV20-1	-	TRBJ2-5	CSASSETQYF
TRBV6-5	-	TRBJ2-7	CASSYRGGLSEQYF
TRBV10-3	-	TRBJ2-2	CAISGGAGELFF
TRBV27	once	TRBJ2-5	CASATPRGQGPQETQYF
TRBV7-3	once	TRBJ2-2	CASSQAGGNTGELFF
TRBV5-1	-	TRBJ1-2	CASSLDSGVDGYTF
TRBV9	-	TRBJ2-2	CASSVLAGGTGELFF
TRBV11-2	-	TRBJ2-3	CASSFLRAGHVQYF
TRBV9	-	TRBJ1-6	CASSVRVDSPLHF
TRBV28	-	TRBJ2-1	CASSSPGGYNEQFF
TRBV14	-	TRBJ2-2	CASSHGLDTGELFF
TRBV7-3	-	TRBJ2-1	CASSYRGLAGHSSYNEQFF
TRBV2	-	TRBJ1-5	CASSEARTGVNQPQHF
TRBV4-2	once	TRBJ2-7	CASSPTPSGSYEQYF
TRBV2	once	TRBJ2-1	CASNEGLASNEQFF
TRBV5-1	-	TRBJ1-1	CASSDNRVGAFF
TRBV5-1	-	TRBJ1-2	CASSSRTGGAYGYTF
TRBV6-5	-	TRBJ2-3	CASRTSTDTQYF
TRBV7-2	-	TRBJ1-6	CASSQYRGQNSPLHF
TRBV7-9	-	TRBJ2-1	CASSPEGLAGVGEQFF
TRBV6-5	-	TRBJ1-2	CASSEEGTYGYTF
TRBV12-3/TRBV12-4	-	TRBJ2-1	CASSPKYGQFF
TRBV6-5	-	TRBJ2-1	CASRGQRSSYNEQFF
TRBV27	once	TRBJ1-6	CASRGQANNSPLHF
TRBV4-1	-	TRBJ2-2	CASSQLTGARVSTGELFF
TRBV6-2/TRBV6-3	-	TRBJ2-1	CASSYTPLQYNEQFF
TRBV19	once	TRBJ2-6	CASSIMWSSGANVLTF
TRBV15	-	TRBJ2-1	CATSRPTSGAHNEQFF
TRBV5-4	-	TRBJ2-3	CASSLGGLALQYF
TRBV4-2	-	TRBJ1-5	CASSSTGGNQPQHF
TRBV5-4	-	TRBJ2-1	CASSLTGGPYNEQFF
TRBV6-5	-	TRBJ2-2	CASSKGRDRGGELFF
TRBV2	-	TRBJ1-5	CASSERGGQPQHF
TRBV5-5	-	TRBJ1-5	CASSFDPLDRVRPQHF
TRBV5-1	-	TRBJ1-6	CASSAGTGERSPLHF
TRBV5-5	-	TRBJ1-3	CASSLYRAGNTIYF
TRBV3-1/TRBV3-2	-	TRBJ1-1	CASISPLGGAFF
TRBV12-5	-	TRBJ1-2	CASGLPGRLRVNYGYTF
TRBV18	-	TRBJ1-4	CASSPTREANEKLFF
TRBV7-9	few	TRBJ1-3	CASSLDGKGNTIYF
TRBV19	-	TRBJ1-1	CASSSTPGQRSSAFF
TRBV3-1/TRBV3-2	-	TRBJ2-3	CASSQRTSRRRRDTQYF
TRBV6-5	-	TRBJ2-7	CASSLTGLVNEQYF